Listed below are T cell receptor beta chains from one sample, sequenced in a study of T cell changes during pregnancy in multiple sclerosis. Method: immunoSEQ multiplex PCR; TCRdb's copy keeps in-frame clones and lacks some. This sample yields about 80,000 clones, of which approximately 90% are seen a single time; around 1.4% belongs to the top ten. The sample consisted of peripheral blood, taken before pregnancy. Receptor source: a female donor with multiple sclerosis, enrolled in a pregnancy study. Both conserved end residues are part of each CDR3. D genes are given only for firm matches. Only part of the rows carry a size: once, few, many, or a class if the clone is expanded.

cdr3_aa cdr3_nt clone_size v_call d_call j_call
CASSYLDSLNTEAFF TGTGCCAGCAGTTACCTGGACAGTTTGAACACTGAAGCTTTCTTT . TRBV6-6 . TRBJ1-1
CASSFGTGGGYTF TGTGCCAGCAGCTTCGGGACAGGGGGCGGCTACACCTTC . TRBV7-3 TRBD1 TRBJ1-2
CASSLSGPFYEQYF TGTGCCAGCAGCCTAAGCGGGCCCTTCTACGAGCAGTACTTC . TRBV14 . TRBJ2-7
CSVVPGGLTEAFF TGCAGCGTTGTTCCAGGGGGGTTAACTGAAGCTTTCTTT few TRBV29-1 TRBD1 TRBJ1-1
CASSPLGGIAGTTDTQYF TGTGCCAGCAGCCCTCTTGGGGGGATAGCGGGGACTACCGATACGCAGTATTTT . TRBV9 TRBD2 TRBJ2-3
CASSVDPVGGVNTEAFF TGTGCCAGCAGCGTAGATCCGGTGGGAGGGGTGAACACTGAAGCTTTCTTT . TRBV9 . TRBJ1-1
CATSRALQGMHQPQHF TGTGCCACCAGCAGAGCACTACAGGGGATGCATCAGCCCCAGCATTTT . TRBV15 TRBD1 TRBJ1-5
CASSYSSRGPEAFF TGTGCCAGCAGTTACTCTTCCAGGGGGCCTGAAGCTTTCTTT . TRBV6-6 TRBD1 TRBJ1-1
CASSAPGTGGTEAFF TGTGCCAGCAGCGCCCCCGGGACAGGGGGCACTGAAGCTTTCTTT . TRBV13 TRBD1 TRBJ1-1
CSAGTPIVNEQFF TGCAGCGCTGGGACACCGATCGTTAATGAGCAGTTCTTC . TRBV29-1 . TRBJ2-1
CATSTGQGVNEQFF TGTGCCACCAGCACCGGACAGGGGGTGAATGAGCAGTTCTTC . TRBV15 TRBD1 TRBJ2-1
CASSAKQGSLGDTQYF TGTGCCAGCAGTGCCAAACAGGGCTCTTTGGGCGATACGCAGTATTTT . TRBV6-1 . TRBJ2-3
CASSASGGGQPQHF TGTGCCAGCAGCGCCTCAGGGGGCGGTCAGCCCCAGCATTTT . TRBV25-1 TRBD1 TRBJ1-5
CASSHKRTELPFGYTF TGCGCCAGCAGCCACAAGAGGACTGAACTTCCATTCGGCTACACCTTC . TRBV4-1 . TRBJ1-2
CASSWGSTGSTDTQYF TGCGCCAGCAGCTGGGGGTCTACAGGGTCGACAGATACGCAGTATTTT . TRBV5-1 . TRBJ2-3
CATSRARQGRVGDYEQYF TGTGCCACCAGCAGAGCCAGACAGGGTCGGGTGGGGGACTACGAGCAGTACTTC . TRBV15 TRBD1 TRBJ2-7
CASSATGGGYEQYF TGTGCCAGCAGCGCTACAGGGGGCGGTTACGAGCAGTACTTC . TRBV7-3 TRBD1 TRBJ2-7
CATSRATGGPHEQYF TGTGCCACCAGCAGAGCTACAGGGGGCCCGCACGAGCAGTACTTC . TRBV15 TRBD1 TRBJ2-7
CASSGWDSLTSTDTQYF TGTGCCAGCAGCGGATGGGACAGTTTAACTAGCACAGATACGCAGTATTTT . TRBV4-2 TRBD1 TRBJ2-3
CASSLRQGYEQYF TGTGCCAGCAGCTTGAGACAGGGCTACGAGCAGTACTTC . TRBV7-9 TRBD1 TRBJ2-7
CASSLAGADYGYTF TGTGCCAGTAGTCTGGCGGGGGCCGACTATGGCTACACCTTC . TRBV19 . TRBJ1-2
CASSISRDRNSPLHF TGTGCCAGTAGTATTAGCCGGGACAGGAATTCACCCCTCCACTTT . TRBV19 TRBD1 TRBJ1-6
CAIGTGDSNQPQHF TGTGCCATCGGGACGGGGGACAGCAATCAGCCCCAGCATTTT . TRBV10-3 . TRBJ1-5
CASSLQGVSQETQYF TGCGCCAGCAGCTTACAGGGGGTTTCGCAAGAGACCCAGTACTTC . TRBV5-1 TRBD1 TRBJ2-5
CASSGQSSYNSPLHF TGTGCCAGTAGTGGACAGAGCTCCTATAATTCACCCCTCCACTTT . TRBV19 . TRBJ1-6
CAWSVRGGRQPQHF TGTGCCTGGAGTGTACGGGGAGGAAGGCAGCCCCAGCATTTT few TRBV30 . TRBJ1-5
CASSLPAGGTDTQYF TGTGCCAGCAGCTTACCAGCGGGGGGCACAGATACGCAGTATTTT . TRBV11-1 TRBD2 TRBJ2-3
CASSLPFLDSKGNQPQHF TGTGCCAGCAGTTTACCTTTTCTTGACAGCAAAGGCAATCAGCCCCAGCATTTT . TRBV28 . TRBJ1-5
CASTPLVRGNGYTF TGTGCCAGCACCCCACTAGTGCGGGGGAATGGCTACACCTTC . TRBV7-9 . TRBJ1-2
CASSLESRTASYEQYF TGTGCCAGCAGCTTGGAGTCCCGGACAGCTTCCTACGAGCAGTACTTC . TRBV11-2 . TRBJ2-7
CATSRAGELSGYTF TGTGCCACCAGCAGAGCCGGGGAACTATCAGGCTACACCTTC . TRBV15 . TRBJ1-2
CASSDGTAGGDEQFF TGTGCCAGCAGCGACGGGACCGCGGGGGGAGATGAGCAGTTCTTC few TRBV6-4 TRBD2 TRBJ2-1
CASSPRTAEKLFF TGTGCCAGCAGCCCCCGGACAGCTGAAAAACTGTTTTTT . TRBV5-6 . TRBJ1-4
CASSLSDYGYTF TGTGCCAGCAGCTTATCCGACTATGGCTACACCTTC once TRBV11-2 . TRBJ1-2
CASSLGGQGIYEQYF TGTGCCAGCAGCTTAGGCGGACAGGGGATATACGAGCAGTACTTC . TRBV5-4 TRBD1 TRBJ2-7
CASRAGTGGLGLYGYTF TGTGCCAGTAGAGCCGGGACAGGGGGCCTGGGGTTATATGGCTACACCTTC . TRBV19 TRBD1 TRBJ1-2
CASSPTGTGVNQPQHF TGTGCCAGCTCACCGACCGGGACAGGGGTCAATCAGCCCCAGCATTTT . TRBV18 TRBD1 TRBJ1-5
CASSPPDGRLETQYF TGTGCCAGCTCACCACCGGACGGGAGGTTGGAGACCCAGTACTTC . TRBV18 TRBD2 TRBJ2-5
CASSQAEATNEKLFF TGCGCCAGCAGCCAAGCGGAGGCAACTAATGAAAAACTGTTTTTT . TRBV4-1 . TRBJ1-4